A selection of T cell receptor delta chains follows, all from one sample in a study of gamma-delta chains in newborns, infants, children. With CATT, TCRdb re-called clones from the reads. This sample carries 1,500 to 2,500 delta-chain clones, approximately 3% of them seen once, and the ten largest clones take more than 9%. The sequenced sample was blood. These receptors originate from a child in good health. CDR3s include the opening cysteine and the closing phenylalanine or tryptophan. The D gene is left open where the match is weak. Clone size, where shown, is once, few, many, or a class for clones that have expanded.

TRDV2	TRDD3	14	TRDJ1	-	TGTGCCTGTGACCCGTTACTGGGGACCGATAAACTCATCTTT	CACDPLLGTDKLIF
TRDV2	-	17	TRDJ1	large	TGTGCCTGTGACCCCGTCCCTCGGGGGACCTCCACCGATAAACTCATCTTT	CACDPVPRGTSTDKLIF
TRAV29/DV5	TRDD3	17	TRDJ1	few	TGTGCAGCAGGCGGGGGTTGGGATACGGGCTACACCGATAAACTCATCTTT	CAAGGGWDTGYTDKLIF
TRDV2	TRDD3	17	TRDJ1	medium-sized	TGTGCCTGTGACACCCTTACTGGGGGAACTCCCACCGATAAACTCATCTTT	CACDTLTGGTPTDKLIF
TRDV1	TRDD3	23	TRDJ1	medium-sized	TGTGCTCTTGGGGGTTCGTGGGGCATCCCTTACGATTTGGGGGATACTCCCACCGATAAACTCATCTTT	CALGGSWGIPYDLGDTPTDKLIF
TRDV2	-	15	TRDJ1	medium-sized	TGTGCCTGTGACTCCCTGCGGGATGAATCCGATAAACTCATCTTT	CACDSLRDESDKLIF
TRDV2	TRDD3	19	TRDJ1	hyperexpanded	TGTGCCTGTGACACCGTCGGGATGGGGGATTTCAAGTTGGCCGATAAACTCATCTTT	CACDTVGMGDFKLADKLIF
TRDV2	-	14	TRDJ1	few	TGTGCCTGTGACGCTTTACTCGACGCCGATAAACTCATCTTT	CACDALLDADKLIF
TRDV1	TRDD3	23	TRDJ1	few	TGTGCTCTTGGGGAACGACGAGTCCTTCCACCCCTGGGGGATACGCGTGATTTAAATAAACTCATCTTT	CALGERRVLPPLGDTRDLNKLIF
TRDV1	-	13	TRDJ1	medium-sized	TGTGCTCTTGGGAGTCCCCCGGGGTCGGGGCTCATCTTT	CALGSPPGSGLIF